What follows is one TCR beta chain and its context. MiXCR, applied by TCRdb to the 5' RACE reads, yields one record per CDR3 protein. Here the sample spans 55,000 to 80,000 distinct CDR3 sequences, roughly 12% being singletons. This entry comes from a study of early T cells in non-severe SARS-CoV-2 infection. V shed 2 bases, J shed 5 bases, and the junction held 6 bases outside the gene matches. CDR1 and CDR2 (germline): SGHTA, FQGNSA. The CDR3 is made up of 15 amino acids. The source is an adult who was a healthcare worker with PCR-confirmed SARS-CoV-2 infection or an uninfected control (not recorded which). Sequencing was performed on whole blood. This sequence joins TRBV7-2 and TRBJ2-3, with TRBD2 matching over 8 bases. CDR3 sequence: CASSLNGRAGDTQYF. CDR3 DNA: TGTGCCAGCAGCTTAAACGGGAGGGCCGGAGATACGCAGTATTTT. The whole variable domain, remainder taken from reference TRBV7-2 and TRBJ2-3, is GAGVSQSPSNKVTEKGKDVELRCDPISGHTALYWYRQSLGQGLEFLIYFQGNSAPDKSGLPSDRFSAERTGGSVSTLTIQRTQQEDSAVYLCASSLNGRAGDTQYFGPGTRLTVL.